These T cell receptor beta chains were read from a single sample in a study of OX40 agonist ivuxolimab in advanced cancers. Assay used: immunoSEQ multiplex PCR; TCRdb lists only in-frame clones, some missing. The sample contains tens of thousands of clones, around 88% of which appear only once. Specimen: CD4+ or CD8+ T cells sorted from blood, collected in a trial of the OX40 agonist ivuxolimab. All receptors come from an adult with an advanced solid tumor such as melanoma, head and neck, liver or kidney cancer. CDR3s include the opening cysteine and the closing phenylalanine or tryptophan. D genes are given only for firm matches. Some rows mark clone size as missing; the rest say once, few, many or name a class of expanded clone.

TRBD1 TRBJ1-5 TRBV6-1 NA TGTGCCAGCAGTGAAAGTTACGGGGGACAGGGCAATCAGCCCCAGCATTTT CASSESYGGQGNQPQHF
TRBD1 TRBJ1-2 TRBV6-1 NA TGTGCCAGCATAGCCAGGACAGGGGGCGTAAGGGGCTACACCTTC CASIARTGGVRGYTF
NA TRBJ2-7 TRBV6-5 NA TGTGCCAGCAGTCTCCGGGGTGCGCAGTACTTC CASSLRGAQYF
TRBD1 TRBJ2-3 TRBV7-6 NA TGTGCCAGCAGCCCAACAGGACAGGCCCTTGGGACAGATACGCAGTATTTT CASSPTGQALGTDTQYF
NA TRBJ2-3 TRBV4-3 NA TGCGCCAGCAGCCAAGATTTAGGCTACACAGATACGCAGTATTTT CASSQDLGYTDTQYF
NA TRBJ1-6 TRBV27 NA TGTGCCAGCAGTTTGGGCTGGGAACGCTCACCCCTCCACTTT CASSLGWERSPLHF
NA TRBJ1-5 TRBV28 NA TGTGCCAGCAGACTCTCCGGGGGGATCAGCAATCAGCCCCAGCATTTT CASRLSGGISNQPQHF
NA TRBJ1-2 TRBV28 once TGTGCCAGCAGTTCCCCCCAGGCCGATTATGGCTACACCTTC CASSSPQADYGYTF
NA TRBJ2-1 TRBV29-1 NA TGCAGCCCCCTGGGCCCGTCGAATGAGCAGTTCTTC CSPLGPSNEQFF
NA TRBJ1-6 TRBV5-4 NA TGTGCCAGCAGCTTTAACCAGAAGGTGCCCTATAATTCACCCCTCCACTTT CASSFNQKVPYNSPLHF
NA TRBJ2-3 TRBV7-9 NA TGTGCCAGCATTAGGCAGGCGGGGAATATAGATACGCAGTATTTT CASIRQAGNIDTQYF
NA TRBJ2-3 TRBV6-1 once TGTGCCAGCAGTGAACCGGGGGCTAGCACAGATACGCAGTATTTT CASSEPGASTDTQYF
TRBD2 TRBJ2-3 TRBV5-6 NA TGTGCCAGCAGCCTGCGATCGGGGGGGCCCACAGATACGCAGTATTTT CASSLRSGGPTDTQYF
TRBD2 TRBJ2-2 TRBV6-4 NA TGTGCCAGCAGTCCCCTAGCGGGCGACACCGGGGAGCTGTTTTTT CASSPLAGDTGELFF
TRBD1 TRBJ1-2 TRBV5-6 few TGTGCCAGCAGCTTGGCCGGGACAGGGGGCCACTATGGCTACACCTTC CASSLAGTGGHYGYTF
TRBD2 TRBJ2-1 TRBV9 NA TGTGCCAGCAGCGTAATGGTTAGCGGGGGGGCTGAGCAGTTCTTC CASSVMVSGGAEQFF
NA TRBJ2-5 TRBV2 NA TGTGCCAGTGCCCCCTCCGGGTGGGAGACCCAGTACTTC CASAPSGWETQYF
NA TRBJ1-1 TRBV11-2 few TGTGCCAGCAGCAAACAGGGGAACACTGAAGCTTTCTTT CASSKQGNTEAFF
NA TRBJ2-1 TRBV9 NA TGTGCCAGCAGCGTAGTGGATGGAAACAATGAGCAGTTCTTC CASSVVDGNNEQFF
NA TRBJ2-5 TRBV11-1 NA TGTGCCAGCAGCCCGACCAGTACTGCGGAGACCCAGTACTTC CASSPTSTAETQYF
TRBD1 TRBJ1-5 TRBV28 few TGTGCCAGCAGTCCGGACGGACAGGGGTATCAGCCCCAGCATTTT CASSPDGQGYQPQHF
TRBD1 TRBJ1-1 TRBV7-3 NA TGTGCCAGCAGCCACCGACAGGGGGAAGCTTTCTTT CASSHRQGEAFF
TRBD2 TRBJ2-3 TRBV29-1 NA TGCAGCGTTGTTGATCTTGAAGCGGGGTTGTCAGATACGCAGTATTTT CSVVDLEAGLSDTQYF
TRBD2 TRBJ2-7 TRBV5-1 once TGCGCCAGCAGCTTGGGCGGGGGACTTTCCTACGAGCAGTACTTC CASSLGGGLSYEQYF
NA TRBJ1-2 TRBV6-5 once TGTGCCAGCAGCCTGCGCGGCCAGGGCGGTGGCTACACCTTC CASSLRGQGGGYTF
TRBD1 TRBJ2-7 TRBV30 NA TGTGCCTGGAGTGCCTCTAGGGACAGGCCCACCTACGAGCAGTACTTC CAWSASRDRPTYEQYF
NA TRBJ1-6 TRBV7-6 NA TGTGCCAGCAGCTTAGCCCAGGCCGTTAATTCACCCCTCCACTTT CASSLAQAVNSPLHF
NA TRBJ2-6 TRBV7-2 NA TGTGCCAGCAGACGACAGAGCTCTGGGGCCAACGTCCTGACTTTC CASRRQSSGANVLTF
NA TRBJ2-7 TRBV6-1 NA TGTGCCAGCAGTGACGGGCCCTACTACGAGCAGTACTTC CASSDGPYYEQYF
TRBD1 TRBJ1-4 TRBV5-4 NA TGTGCCAGCAGCTTGGGCGGACAGGGGGATGAAAAACTGTTTTTT CASSLGGQGDEKLFF
NA TRBJ1-2 TRBV7-2 few TGTGCCAGCAGCTTAGGGGTTTCCTATGGCTACACCTTC CASSLGVSYGYTF
NA TRBJ2-7 TRBV1 few TGCACCAGCAGCCAAAATGTCCGAGAGGGGGGACGTGGGTGTGAGCAGTACTTC CTSSQNVREGGRGCEQYF
NA TRBJ2-4 TRBV14 NA TGTGCCAGCAGCCAAGGCCTAGCCTCTGACATTCAGTACTTC CASSQGLASDIQYF
TRBD1 TRBJ1-5 TRBV7-2 NA TGTGCCAGCAGCTCCGGGACAGGGATTCAGCCCCAGCATTTT CASSSGTGIQPQHF
NA TRBJ1-5 TRBV10-3 NA TGTGCCACCCAACTAGCGGATAATCAGCCCCAGCATTTT CATQLADNQPQHF
TRBD2 TRBJ2-5 TRBV28 NA TGTGCCAGCCTAGCGGGGGGCCGAGAGACCCAGTACTTC CASLAGGRETQYF
NA TRBJ1-4 TRBV6-6 NA TGTGCCAGCAGCTTGGGACGAGATGGTGAAAAACTGTTTTTT CASSLGRDGEKLFF
NA TRBJ2-5 TRBV7-9 NA TGTGCCAGCAGACGGGACGGTGAAGGACTGGAAGAGACCCAGTACTTC CASRRDGEGLEETQYF
NA TRBJ2-7 TRBV11-1 NA TGTGCCAGCAGGATTAGATCGGGGGCTTCCTACGAGCAGTACTTC CASRIRSGASYEQYF
NA TRBJ1-2 TRBV7-2 NA TGTGCCAGCAGCTTAGAGTGGCAGGGCTCCCTCTATGGCTACACCTTC CASSLEWQGSLYGYTF
TRBD2 TRBJ2-5 TRBV19 NA TGTGCCAGTAGGATCCATAGCGGGGGGCAGGAGACCCAGTACTTC CASRIHSGGQETQYF
NA TRBJ2-5 TRBV11-3 NA TGTGCCAGCAGCCTAGGGATGGGAGAGACCCAGTACTTC CASSLGMGETQYF
TRBD1 TRBJ1-4 TRBV5-6 NA TGTGCCAGCAGCATGACAGGGGCCGAGGAAAAACTGTTTTTT CASSMTGAEEKLFF
NA TRBJ2-1 TRBV7-6 NA TGTGCCAGCAGCTTAATGCAGGTCAATGAGCAGTTCTTC CASSLMQVNEQFF
NA TRBJ1-3 TRBV6-1 NA TGTGCCAGCAGTGAAGCGCTTAGGGTGTCTGGAAACACCATATATTTT CASSEALRVSGNTIYF
NA TRBJ2-5 TRBV27 few TGTGCCAGCAGTTTAAGGCCGGAAGAGACCCAGTACTTC CASSLRPEETQYF
TRBD1 TRBJ1-6 TRBV28 NA TGTGCCAGCACTACTCTAACAGGGGGGGGATCCTATAATTCACCCCTCCACTTT CASTTLTGGGSYNSPLHF
TRBD1 TRBJ2-3 TRBV7-7 NA TGTGCTAGCAGCCAAGGGGGCTTCGAAACAGATACGCAGTATTTT CASSQGGFETDTQYF
TRBD2 TRBJ2-5 TRBV28 NA TGTGCCAGCACCCAACCTAGCGGGGGGGCCTGGGAGACCCAGTACTTC CASTQPSGGAWETQYF
NA TRBJ2-3 TRBV7-2 NA TGTGCCAGCAGCCCATCTGGCCCGACGCAGTATTTT CASSPSGPTQYF
NA TRBJ1-1 TRBV2 NA TGTGCCAGTAGGCCACGGATGAACACTGAAGCTTTCTTT CASRPRMNTEAFF
NA TRBJ1-1 TRBV7-2 NA TGTGCCAGCAGCTTGGTCTGGGGTGGAAGCACTGAAGCTTTCTTT CASSLVWGGSTEAFF